This T cell receptor beta chain appears in the sequencing data of a study of blood T cell repertoires in COVID-19. Study-wide background: Researchers got acute and convalescent COVID-19 samples from the United States, Italy and Spain. PBMCs, B-cell-depleted T cells, or T cells were the source of the cDNA or gDNA that made up the material.

The CDR3 is made up of 17 amino acids. Trimming stripped 1 base from V and 0 bases from J, with 12 bases between. Germline V gene data show CDR1 as MGHRA and CDR2 as YSYEKL. Repertoires were generated with immunoSEQ multiplex PCR, while TCRdb's copy carries only in-frame clones and drops some. The sample yields some 200,000 clones, about 87% seen once. The receptor comes from a man in his forties with active or convalescent COVID-19. Sequencing used peripheral blood. V gene TRBV4-1 combines with J gene TRBJ1-4; D unresolved. CDR3 region: CASSQVPTGATNEKLFF. CDR3 nucleotide sequence: TGCGCCAGCAGCCAAGTCCCGACGGGTGCAACTAATGAAAAACTGTTTTTT.